This section outlines one T cell receptor beta chain sequence together with its context. Measured with immunoSEQ multiplex PCR; TCRdb has only the in-frame clones, and not every one. The top ten clones hold 15% to 20% of a sample with about 74,000 clones, roughly 86% of them seen once. Between the trimmed V and J ends, which lost 8 bases and 4 bases, there was a span of 12 bases. The CDR3 covers 14 residues. The germline V gene has CDR1 SNHLY and CDR2 FYNNEI. This specimen belongs to a study of identifying expanded T cells in peripheral blood. The sample comprised blood. The J gene is TRBJ2-6, the V gene TRBV2; the D call may be TRBD1 or TRBD2 (5 bases each). This clonotype was obtained from a person between 18 and 70 years old in good health. CDR3 sequence reads: CASGEGSGANVLTF. The CDR3 DNA sequence: TGTGCCAGCGGCGAGGGGTCCGGGGCCAACGTCCTGACTTTC.